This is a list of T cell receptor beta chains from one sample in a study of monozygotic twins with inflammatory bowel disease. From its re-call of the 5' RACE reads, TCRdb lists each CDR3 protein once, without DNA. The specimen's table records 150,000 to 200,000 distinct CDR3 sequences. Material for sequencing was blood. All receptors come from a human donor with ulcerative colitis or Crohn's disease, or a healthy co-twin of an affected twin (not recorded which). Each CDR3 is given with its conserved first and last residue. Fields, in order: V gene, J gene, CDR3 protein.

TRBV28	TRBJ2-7	CASSFLPGTYEQYF
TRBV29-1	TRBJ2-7	CSVRTGGINEQYF
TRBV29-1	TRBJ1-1	CSVRSSETEAFF
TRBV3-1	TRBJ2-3	CASSQPGAGSTDTQYF
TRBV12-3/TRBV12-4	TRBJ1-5	CASSFQQNVNQPQHF
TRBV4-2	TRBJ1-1	CASSLWAGGGYSNTEAFF
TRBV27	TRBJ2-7	CASRPTGGAKGEQYF
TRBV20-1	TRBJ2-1	CSASGRPPSYNEQFF
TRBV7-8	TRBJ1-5	CASSRNRGSNQPQHF
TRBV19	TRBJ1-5	CASSPTTGNQPQHF
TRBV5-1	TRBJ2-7	CASSSPGRQRSSYEQYF
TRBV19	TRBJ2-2	CASSSAVGNPGELFF
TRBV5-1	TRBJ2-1	CASSLDGRADNEQFF
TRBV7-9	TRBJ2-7	CASSSGQGITYEQYF
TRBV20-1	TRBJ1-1	CSARGTTATEAFF
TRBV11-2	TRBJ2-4	CASSSSGSGSTAKNIQYF
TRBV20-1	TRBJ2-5	CSASRAEGSETQYF
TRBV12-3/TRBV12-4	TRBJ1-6	CASSSGQHRSLHF
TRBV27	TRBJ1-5	CASSPRTGVSNQPQHF
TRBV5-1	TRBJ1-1	CATPRTGGLNTEAFF
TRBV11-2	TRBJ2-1	CAISLGTSGFHYNEQFF
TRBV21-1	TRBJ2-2	CASSKPHPMPKNTGELFF
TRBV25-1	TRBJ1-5	CASSPRSGGNQPQHF
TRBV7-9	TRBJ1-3	CASSLGGLGNTIYF
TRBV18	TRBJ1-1	CASSQANSITTEAFF
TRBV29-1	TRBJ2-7	CSVLGTANYYEQYF
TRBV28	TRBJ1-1	CASSFRRKKAGHDTEAFF
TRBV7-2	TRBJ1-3	CASSPGRFSGNTIYF
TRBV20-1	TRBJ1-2	CSARVSQTGAFGIGYTF
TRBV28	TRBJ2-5	CASSSWGTGSQETQYF
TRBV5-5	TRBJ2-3	CASSFEGARTDTQYF
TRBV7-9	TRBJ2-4	CASSPGGVAKNIQYF
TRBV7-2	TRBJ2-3	CASSLVWTGEDTQYF
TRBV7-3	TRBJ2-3	CASSQGTGGGDTQYF
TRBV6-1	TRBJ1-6	CASSEVPRPSSYNSPLHF
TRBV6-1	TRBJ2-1	CASRTSGGSSNEQFF
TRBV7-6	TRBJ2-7	CASSLAGRASRSHEQYF